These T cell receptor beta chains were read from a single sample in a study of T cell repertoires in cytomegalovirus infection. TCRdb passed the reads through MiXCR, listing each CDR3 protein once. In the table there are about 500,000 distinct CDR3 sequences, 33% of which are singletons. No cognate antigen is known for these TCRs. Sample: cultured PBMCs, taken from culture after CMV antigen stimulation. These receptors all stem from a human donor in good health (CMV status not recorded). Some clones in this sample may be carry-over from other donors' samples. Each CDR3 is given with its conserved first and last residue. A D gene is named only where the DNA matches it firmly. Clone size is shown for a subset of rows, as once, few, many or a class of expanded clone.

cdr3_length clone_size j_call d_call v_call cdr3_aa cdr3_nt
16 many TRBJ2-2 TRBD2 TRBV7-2 CASSPGLAGAGGELFF TGTGCCAGCAGCCCGGGACTAGCGGGAGCTGGCGGGGAGCTGTTTTTT
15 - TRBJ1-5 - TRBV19 CASSIDRAGNQPQHF TGTGCCAGTAGTATAGATCGGGCCGGCAATCAGCCCCAGCATTTT
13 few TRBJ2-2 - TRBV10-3 CATQSGGTGELFF TGTGCCACCCAATCAGGAGGCACCGGGGAGCTGTTTTTT
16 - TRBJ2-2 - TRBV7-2 CASSLVGGANTGELFF TGTGCCAGCAGCTTAGTGGGGGGAGCGAACACCGGGGAGCTGTTTTTT
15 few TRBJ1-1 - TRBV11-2 CASSLGVVLNTEAFF TGTGCCAGCAGCTTGGGGGTGGTCTTGAACACTGAAGCTTTCTTT
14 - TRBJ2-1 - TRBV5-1 CASKVGESYNEQFF TGCGCCAGCAAGGTGGGGGAGAGCTACAATGAGCAGTTCTTC
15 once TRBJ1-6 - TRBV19 CASSPREGPYSPLHF TGTGCCAGTAGTCCGCGGGAGGGGCCTTACTCACCCCTCCACTTT
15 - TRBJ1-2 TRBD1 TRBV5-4 CASSLVQGARHGYTF TGTGCCAGCAGCTTAGTACAGGGGGCTCGCCATGGCTACACCTTC
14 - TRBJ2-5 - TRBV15 CATSRGVRQETQYF TGTGCCACCAGCAGAGGGGTGAGGCAAGAGACCCAGTACTTC
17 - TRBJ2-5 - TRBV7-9 CASSSDRTRVAQETQYF TGTGCCAGCAGCTCAGACCGGACAAGGGTGGCCCAAGAGACCCAGTACTTC
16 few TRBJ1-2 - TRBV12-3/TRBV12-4 CASSISRGANEEGYTF TGTGCCAGCAGTATCTCCCGGGGAGCCAACGAGGAAGGCTACACCTTC
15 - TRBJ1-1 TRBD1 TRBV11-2 CASSFLLGQGALAFF TGTGCCAGCAGCTTTCTCTTGGGACAGGGGGCGCTTGCTTTCTTT
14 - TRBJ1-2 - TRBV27 CASSLGSPRYGYTF TGTGCCAGCAGTTTAGGGAGCCCTCGCTATGGCTACACCTTC
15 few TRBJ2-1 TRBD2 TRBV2 CASSELAGGGNEQFF TGTGCCAGCAGTGAACTAGCGGGAGGGGGGAATGAGCAGTTCTTC
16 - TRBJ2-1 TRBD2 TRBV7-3 CASSSHRLAVYNEQFF TGTGCCAGCAGCTCCCACCGACTAGCGGTTTACAATGAGCAGTTCTTC
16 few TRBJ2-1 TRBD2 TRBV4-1 CASSQVAGVQYNEQFF TGCGCCAGCAGCCAAGTGGCGGGAGTTCAGTACAATGAGCAGTTCTTC
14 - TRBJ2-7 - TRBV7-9 CASSLAGAPKEQYF TGTGCCAGCAGCTTAGCGGGAGCTCCTAAAGAGCAGTACTTC
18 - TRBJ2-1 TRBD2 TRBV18 CASSPPVTSGNSYNEQFF TGTGCCAGCTCACCACCGGTGACTAGCGGGAACTCCTACAATGAGCAGTTCTTC
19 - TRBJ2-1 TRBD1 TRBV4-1 CASSQAGPGQGAPYNEQFF TGCGCCAGCAGCCAAGCCGGGCCGGGACAGGGGGCCCCCTACAATGAGCAGTTCTTC
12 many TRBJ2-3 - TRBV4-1 CASSQVSDTQYF TGCGCCAGCAGCCAAGTTTCAGATACGCAGTATTTT
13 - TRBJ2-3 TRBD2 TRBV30 CAWREGLAGAEYF TGTGCCTGGAGAGAAGGACTAGCGGGGGCGGAATATTTT
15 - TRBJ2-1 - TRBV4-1 CASSQEMASANEQFF TGTGCCAGCAGCCAAGAAATGGCTAGCGCCAATGAGCAGTTCTTC
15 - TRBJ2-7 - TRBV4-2 CASSGRGQGTYEQYF TGTGCCAGCAGCGGGCGCGGTCAGGGCACCTACGAGCAGTACTTC
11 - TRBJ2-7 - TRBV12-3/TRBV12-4 CASSLQYEQYF TGTGCCAGCAGTTTACAGTACGAGCAGTACTTC
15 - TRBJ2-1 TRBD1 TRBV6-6 CASSPTTGFFNEQFF TGTGCCAGCAGTCCGACGACAGGGTTTTTCAATGAGCAGTTCTTC
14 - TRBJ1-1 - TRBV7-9 CASSLAQGSTEAFF TGTGCCAGCAGCTTAGCTCAGGGCTCCACTGAAGCTTTCTTT
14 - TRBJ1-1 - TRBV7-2 CASSAGQRNTEAFF TGTGCCAGCAGCGCCGGCCAAAGGAACACTGAAGCTTTCTTT
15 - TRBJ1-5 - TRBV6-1 CASSEQAGLSQPQHF TGTGCCAGCAGCGAACAGGCTGGGCTGAGTCAGCCCCAGCATTTT
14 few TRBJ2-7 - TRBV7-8 CASSPTETTYEQYF TGTGCCAGCAGCCCAACCGAGACTACCTACGAGCAGTACTTC
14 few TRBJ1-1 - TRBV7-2 CASSLILGSTEAFF TGTGCCAGCAGCTTAATCCTGGGGAGCACTGAAGCTTTCTTT
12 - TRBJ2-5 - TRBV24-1 CATSDSQETQYF TGTGCCACCAGTGACTCACAAGAGACCCAGTACTTC
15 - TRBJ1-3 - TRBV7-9 CASSSSGTRGNTIYF TGTGCCAGCAGCTCGTCAGGGACTCGTGGAAACACCATATATTTT
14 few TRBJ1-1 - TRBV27 CASSPRGTYLEAFF TGTGCCAGCAGCCCCCGCGGGACCTACCTGGAAGCTTTCTTT
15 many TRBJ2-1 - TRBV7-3 CASSPRRGSYNEQFF TGTGCCAGCAGCCCTCGACGCGGCTCCTACAATGAGCAGTTCTTC
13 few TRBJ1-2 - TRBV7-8 CASSLDVDRGYTF TGTGCCAGCAGCTTAGACGTTGACAGAGGATACACCTTC
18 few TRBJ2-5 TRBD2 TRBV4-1 CASSQDVPKLAGVETQYF TGCGCCAGCAGCCAAGATGTCCCAAAACTAGCGGGAGTTGAGACCCAGTACTTC
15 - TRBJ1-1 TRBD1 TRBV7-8 CASSLGTGGNTEAFF TGTGCCAGCAGCTTAGGGACAGGGGGGAACACTGAAGCTTTCTTT
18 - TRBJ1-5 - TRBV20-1 CSARRDVGSVMVLKPQHF TGCAGTGCTAGACGCGATGTTGGATCGGTGATGGTTCTTAAGCCCCAGCATTTT
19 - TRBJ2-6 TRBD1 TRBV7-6 CASSLTGIFLTSGANVRTF TGTGCCAGCAGCTTGACAGGGATTTTCCTTACCTCTGGGGCCAACGTCCGGACTTTC
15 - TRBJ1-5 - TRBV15 CATSRDPQGNQPQHF TGTGCCACCAGCAGAGATCCACAGGGCAATCAGCCCCAGCATTTT
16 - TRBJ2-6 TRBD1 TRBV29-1 CSVFGQVFEGANVLTF TGCAGCGTTTTCGGACAGGTTTTCGAAGGGGCCAACGTCCTGACTTTC
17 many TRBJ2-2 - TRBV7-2 CASSLRRGDGSTGELFF TGTGCCAGCAGCTTAAGGAGGGGGGACGGTAGCACCGGGGAGCTGTTTTTT
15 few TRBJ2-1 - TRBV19 CASSQQGSSYNEQFF TGTGCCAGTAGTCAACAGGGCAGCTCCTACAATGAGCAGTTCTTC
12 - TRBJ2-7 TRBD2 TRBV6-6 CASSYSEGRGYF TGTGCCAGCAGTTACTCGGAGGGGAGGGGGTACTTC
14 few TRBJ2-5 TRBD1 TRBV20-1 CSAFFRQGALTQYF TGCAGTGCCTTTTTCCGGCAGGGGGCTTTGACCCAGTACTTC
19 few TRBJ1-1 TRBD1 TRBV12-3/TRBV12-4 CASSFFPDETNRGRTEAFF TGTGCCAGCAGTTTCTTTCCGGACGAGACGAACAGGGGTCGGACTGAAGCTTTCTTT
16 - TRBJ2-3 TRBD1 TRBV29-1 CSVEGLQGAVSDTQYF TGCAGCGTTGAAGGTCTACAGGGGGCCGTCTCAGATACGCAGTATTTT
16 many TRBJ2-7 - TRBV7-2 CASSLEFGGGSYEQYF TGTGCCAGCAGCTTAGAATTCGGGGGAGGCTCCTACGAGCAGTACTTC
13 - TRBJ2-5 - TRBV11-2 CASSLGQLETQYF TGTGCCAGCAGCTTAGGACAGTTGGAGACCCAGTACTTC
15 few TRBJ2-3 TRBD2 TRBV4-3 CASSPSGRETDTQYF TGCGCCAGCAGCCCTAGCGGGAGGGAGACAGATACGCAGTATTTT
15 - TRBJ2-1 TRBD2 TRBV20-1 CSASNERERYNEQFF TGCAGTGCTTCGAATGAGCGGGAGCGATACAATGAGCAGTTCTTC
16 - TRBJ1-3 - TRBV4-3 CASSQWAFHSGNTIYF TGCGCCAGCAGCCAATGGGCCTTCCACTCTGGAAACACCATATATTTT
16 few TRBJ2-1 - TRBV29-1 CSVGRGRTSVSNEQFF TGCAGCGTTGGCAGGGGGCGGACTAGCGTAAGCAATGAGCAGTTCTTC
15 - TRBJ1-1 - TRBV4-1 CASSQERTANTEAFF TGCGCCAGCAGCCAAGAACGAACAGCGAACACTGAAGCTTTCTTT
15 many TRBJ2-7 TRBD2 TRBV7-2 CASSLSLAGGHEQYF TGTGCCAGCAGCTTAAGCCTAGCGGGAGGCCACGAGCAGTACTTC